This TCR beta chain was found in a study of T cells in Graves' hyperthyroidism and ophthalmopathy. Study observations and caveats: Ophthalmopathy and stable hyperthyroidism were told apart by a 13 V-J model. Most expanded thyroid clonotypes above 0.001 recurred in blood.

Fresh peripheral blood, approximately 10 ml, yielded the PBMCs. A single count supports this clonotype. Its antigen remains unknown. The CDR3 has 14 residues. Between the trimmed V and J ends, which lost 1 base and 4 bases, there was a span of 11 bases. CDR1 is DFQATT and CDR2 is SNEGSKA in the germline V gene (reference sequence). Amplification yielded TCR beta CDR3 regions, with RNA transcripts as the source. Initially, a first-round RT-PCR of the TCR CDR3 employed the HTBI primer set. MiXCR, applied by TCRdb to the multiplex PCR reads, yields one record per CDR3 protein. The table records roughly 290,000 distinct CDR3 sequences, roughly 15% of them present only once.

The chain combines TRBV20-1 with TRBJ1-3; possible D gene TRBD1, 6 bases. The source material was blood. The TCR comes from a woman aged 40 to 50 with Graves' hyperthyroidism. The CDR3 sequence: CSARGTGRGNTIYF. The CDR3 bases are TGCAGTGCTAGAGGAACAGGGAGAGGAAACACCATATATTTT.